The 3 T cell receptor beta chains below were found in one sample sequenced in a study of shared clonotypes between healthy human individuals. Clones were sequenced by immunoSEQ multiplex PCR, and TCRdb holds only the in-frame ones, with some missing. Found here are around 2.5 million clones, 93% of them singletons; the top ten hold around 0.37%. Sequencing was carried out using naive CD4+ T cells from PBMCs. The sample's subset: CD45RA+ positively selected. The receptor set was obtained from a man younger than 35 in good health. Some clones in this sample may be carry-over from other donors' samples.

On this clone: The sample carries other DNA sequences with the same CDR3. The chain employs TRBV27 and TRBJ1-3; TRBD1 agrees at 8 bases. The germline V gene encodes CDR1 MNHEY and CDR2 SMNVEV (reference sequence). Trimming took 5 bases from V and 2 from J; bases not matched to a gene: 2. The CDR3 covers 14 residues. CDR3 protein: CASSLQGAGNTIYF. The CDR3 DNA is TGTGCCAGCAGTCTACAGGGGGCTGGAAACACCATATATTTT.

The chain has TRBV28 and TRBJ2-7, with D possibly TRBD2 on 6 matching bases. The CDR3 is 15 amino acids. Germline CDR1 reads MDHEN; CDR2 reads SYDVKM. Trimming removed 7 bases from V and 6 bases from J, with 22 bases in between. The CDR3 spells CASTPLERVTREQYF. For the CDR3, the DNA is TGTGCCAGCACCCCCCTGGAGCGGGTGACACGCGAGCAGTACTTC.

This CDR3 reads CASSGATYNEQFF. CDR3 bases: TGTGCCAGCAGCGGTGCGACCTACAATGAGCAGTTCTTC. This sequence joins TRBV9 and TRBJ2-1; the D is unclear. V dropped 3 bases and J dropped 2 bases, with 6 bases sitting between them. Germline-derived CDR1 and CDR2 are SGDLS and YYNGEE. The CDR3 totals 13 residues.